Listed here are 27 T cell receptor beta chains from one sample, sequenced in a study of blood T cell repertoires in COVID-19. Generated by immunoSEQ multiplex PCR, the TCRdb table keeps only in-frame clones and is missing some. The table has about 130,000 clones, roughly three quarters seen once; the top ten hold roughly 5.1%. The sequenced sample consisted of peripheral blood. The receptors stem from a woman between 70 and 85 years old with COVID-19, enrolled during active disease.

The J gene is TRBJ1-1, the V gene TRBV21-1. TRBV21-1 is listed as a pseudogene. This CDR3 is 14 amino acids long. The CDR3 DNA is TGTGCCAGCAGCAAAGAGGGACTGATCCATGAAGCTTTCTTT. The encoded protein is CASSKEGLIHEAFF.

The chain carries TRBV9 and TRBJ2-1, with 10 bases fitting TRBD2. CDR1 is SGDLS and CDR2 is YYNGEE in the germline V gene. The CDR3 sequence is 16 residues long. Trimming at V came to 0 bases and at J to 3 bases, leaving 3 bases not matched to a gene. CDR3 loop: CASSVALAGVYNEQFF. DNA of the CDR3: TGTGCCAGCAGCGTAGCCCTAGCGGGGGTCTACAATGAGCAGTTCTTC.

The DNA of the CDR3 is TGTGCCAGCAGAATCGCCGGGACAGTTAATGAAAAACTGTTTTTT. It encodes CASRIAGTVNEKLFF. The chain uses TRBV7-2 and TRBJ1-4; 7 nucleotides align to TRBD1. Trimming removed 6 bases from V and 4 bases from J; junction bases left unmatched: 8. Germline-derived CDR1 and CDR2 are SGHTA and FQGNSA. This CDR3 has 15 residues.

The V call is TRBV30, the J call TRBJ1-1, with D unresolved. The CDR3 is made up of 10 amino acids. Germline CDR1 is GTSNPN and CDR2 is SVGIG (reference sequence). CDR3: CAYWAAEAFF. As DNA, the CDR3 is TGTGCGTACTGGGCAGCTGAAGCTTTCTTT.

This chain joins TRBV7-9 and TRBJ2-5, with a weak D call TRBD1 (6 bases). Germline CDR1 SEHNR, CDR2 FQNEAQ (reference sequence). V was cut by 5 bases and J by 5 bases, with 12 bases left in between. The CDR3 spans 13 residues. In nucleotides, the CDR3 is TGTGCCAGCAGCCGTCAGGGGCGGGAGACCCAGTACTTC. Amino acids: CASSRQGRETQYF.

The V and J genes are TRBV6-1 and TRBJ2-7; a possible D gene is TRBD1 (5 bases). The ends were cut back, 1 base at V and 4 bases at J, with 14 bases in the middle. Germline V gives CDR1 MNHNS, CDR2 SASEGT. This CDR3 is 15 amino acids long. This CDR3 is CASSEGGRVGYEQYF. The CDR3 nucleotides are TGTGCCAGCAGTGAAGGGGGCAGGGTTGGATACGAGCAGTACTTC.

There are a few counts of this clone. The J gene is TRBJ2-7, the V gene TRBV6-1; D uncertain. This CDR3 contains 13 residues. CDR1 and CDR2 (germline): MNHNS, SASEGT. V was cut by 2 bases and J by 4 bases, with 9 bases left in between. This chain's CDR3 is CASSESQLYEQYF. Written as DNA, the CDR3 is TGTGCCAGCAGTGAATCCCAACTTTACGAGCAGTACTTC.

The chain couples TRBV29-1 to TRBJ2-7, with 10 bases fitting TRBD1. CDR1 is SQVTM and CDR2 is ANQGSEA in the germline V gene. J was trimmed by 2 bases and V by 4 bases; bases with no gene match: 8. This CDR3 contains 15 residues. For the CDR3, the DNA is TGCAGCGTTGTCGGGGGGGGACAGGGGACCTACGAGCAGTACTTC. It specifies CSVVGGGQGTYEQYF.

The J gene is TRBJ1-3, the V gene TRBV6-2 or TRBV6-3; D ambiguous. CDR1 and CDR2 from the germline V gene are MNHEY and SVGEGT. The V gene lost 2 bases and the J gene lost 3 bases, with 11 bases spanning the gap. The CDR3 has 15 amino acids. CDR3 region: CASSYKGRDGNTIYF. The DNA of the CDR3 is TGTGCCAGCAGTTACAAAGGGAGGGATGGAAACACCATATATTTT.

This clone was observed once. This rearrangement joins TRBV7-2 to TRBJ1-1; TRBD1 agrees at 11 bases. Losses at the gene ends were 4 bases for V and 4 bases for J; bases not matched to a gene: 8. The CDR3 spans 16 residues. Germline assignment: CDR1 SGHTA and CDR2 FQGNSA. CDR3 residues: CASSSPDRGRVTEAFF. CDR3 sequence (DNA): TGTGCCAGCAGCTCCCCGGACAGGGGGCGGGTCACTGAAGCTTTCTTT.

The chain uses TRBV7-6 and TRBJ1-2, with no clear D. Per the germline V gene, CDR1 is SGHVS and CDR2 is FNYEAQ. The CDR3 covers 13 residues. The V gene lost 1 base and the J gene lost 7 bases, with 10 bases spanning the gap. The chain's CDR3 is CASSLGGGAGYTF. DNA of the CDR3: TGTGCCAGCAGCTTAGGGGGAGGTGCTGGCTACACCTTC.

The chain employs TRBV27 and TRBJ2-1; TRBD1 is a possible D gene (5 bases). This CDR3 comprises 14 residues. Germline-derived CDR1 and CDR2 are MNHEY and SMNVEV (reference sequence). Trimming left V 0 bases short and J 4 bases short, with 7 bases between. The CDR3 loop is CASSLSTVYNEQFF. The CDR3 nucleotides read TGTGCCAGCAGTTTATCGACAGTATACAATGAGCAGTTCTTC.

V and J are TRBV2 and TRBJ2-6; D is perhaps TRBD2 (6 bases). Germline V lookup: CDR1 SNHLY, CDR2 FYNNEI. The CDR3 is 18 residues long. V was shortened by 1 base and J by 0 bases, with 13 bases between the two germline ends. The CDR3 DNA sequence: TGTGCCAGCAGTGAAGGGTCTCGGGGGTACTCTGGGGCCAACGTCCTGACTTTC. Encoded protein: CASSEGSRGYSGANVLTF.

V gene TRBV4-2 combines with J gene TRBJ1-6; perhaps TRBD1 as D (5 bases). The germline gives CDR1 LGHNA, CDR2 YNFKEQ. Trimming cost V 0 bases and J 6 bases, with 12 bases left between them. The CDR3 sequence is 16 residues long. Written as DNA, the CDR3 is TGTGCCAGCAGCCAAGAAGTGGGGGGTTTTAATTCACCCCTCCACTTT. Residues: CASSQEVGGFNSPLHF.

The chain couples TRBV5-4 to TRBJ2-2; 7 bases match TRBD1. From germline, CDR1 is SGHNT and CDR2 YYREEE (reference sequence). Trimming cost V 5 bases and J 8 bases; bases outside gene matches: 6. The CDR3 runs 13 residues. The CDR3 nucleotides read TGTGCCAGCAGTTCAGGGGGAAGGGGGGAGCTGTTTTTT. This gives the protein CASSSGGRGELFF.

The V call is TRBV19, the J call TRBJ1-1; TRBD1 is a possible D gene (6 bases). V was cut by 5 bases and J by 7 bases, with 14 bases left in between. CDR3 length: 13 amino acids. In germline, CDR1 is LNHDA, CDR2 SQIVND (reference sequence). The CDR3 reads CASSPQQGVEAFF. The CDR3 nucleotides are TGTGCCAGTAGTCCGCAACAGGGAGTTGAAGCTTTCTTT.

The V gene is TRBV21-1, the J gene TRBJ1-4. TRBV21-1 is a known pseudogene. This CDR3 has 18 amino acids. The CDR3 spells CASSKGPGGGSTNEKLFF. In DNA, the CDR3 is TGTGCCAGCAGCAAAGGGCCAGGAGGAGGTTCAACTAATGAAAAACTGTTTTTT.

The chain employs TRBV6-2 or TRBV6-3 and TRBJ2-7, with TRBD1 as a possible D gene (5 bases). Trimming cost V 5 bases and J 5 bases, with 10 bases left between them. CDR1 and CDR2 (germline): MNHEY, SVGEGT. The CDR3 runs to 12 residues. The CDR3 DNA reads TGTGCCAGCAGTGGCAGGGCCCACGAGCAGTACTTC. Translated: CASSGRAHEQYF.

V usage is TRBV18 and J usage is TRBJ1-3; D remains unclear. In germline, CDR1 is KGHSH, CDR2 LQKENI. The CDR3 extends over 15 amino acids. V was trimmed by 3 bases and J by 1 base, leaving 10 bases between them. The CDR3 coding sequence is TGTGCCAGCTCACCTCAATCCACTTCTGGAAACACCATATATTTT. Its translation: CASSPQSTSGNTIYF.

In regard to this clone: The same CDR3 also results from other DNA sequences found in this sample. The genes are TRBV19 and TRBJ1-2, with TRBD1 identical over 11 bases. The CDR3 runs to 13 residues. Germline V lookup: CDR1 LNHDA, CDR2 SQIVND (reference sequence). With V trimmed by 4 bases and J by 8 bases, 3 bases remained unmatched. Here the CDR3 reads CASSTDRGLGYTF. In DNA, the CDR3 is TGTGCCAGTAGTACGGACAGGGGGCTCGGCTACACCTTC.

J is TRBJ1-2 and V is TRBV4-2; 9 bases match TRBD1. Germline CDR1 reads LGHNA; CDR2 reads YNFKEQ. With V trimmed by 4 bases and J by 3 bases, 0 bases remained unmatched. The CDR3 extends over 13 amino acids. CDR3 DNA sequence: TGTGCCAGCAGCCGGGACAGGGACTATGGCTACACCTTC. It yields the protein CASSRDRDYGYTF.

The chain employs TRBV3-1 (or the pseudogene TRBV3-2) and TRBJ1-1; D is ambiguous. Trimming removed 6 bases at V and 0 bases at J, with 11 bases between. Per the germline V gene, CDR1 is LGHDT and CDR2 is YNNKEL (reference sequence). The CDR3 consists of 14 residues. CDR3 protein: CASRPRYMNTEAFF. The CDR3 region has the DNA TGTGCCAGCAGACCCAGGTACATGAACACTGAAGCTTTCTTT.

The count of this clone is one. The CDR3 bases are TGCGCCAGCAGCCCTGCCCCACAGGGAACAAACACCGGGGAGCTGTTTTTT. Encoded protein: CASSPAPQGTNTGELFF. This rearrangement joins TRBV5-1 to TRBJ2-2; D may be TRBD1 (6 bases). Trimming shortened V by 4 bases and J by 2 bases, and 18 bases separated the two germline ends. CDR3 size: 17 residues. Germline V lookup: CDR1 SGHRS, CDR2 YFSETQ.

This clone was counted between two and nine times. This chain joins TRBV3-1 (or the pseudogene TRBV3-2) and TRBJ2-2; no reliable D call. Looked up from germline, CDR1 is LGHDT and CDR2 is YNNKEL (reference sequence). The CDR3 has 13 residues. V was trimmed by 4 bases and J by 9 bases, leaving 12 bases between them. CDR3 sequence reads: CASSRGGSRELFF. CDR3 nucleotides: TGTGCCAGCAGCCGCGGCGGATCAAGGGAGCTGTTTTTT.

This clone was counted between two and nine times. CDR3 in amino acids: CSVVPQGTEAFF. The CDR3 DNA reads as TGCAGCGTAGTTCCACAGGGCACTGAAGCTTTCTTT. The chain combines TRBV29-1 with TRBJ1-1, with D possibly matching TRBD1 (6 bases). This CDR3 is 12 amino acids long. The ends were cut back, 6 bases at V and 4 bases at J, with 12 bases in the middle. CDR1 and CDR2 from the germline V gene are SQVTM and ANQGSEA.

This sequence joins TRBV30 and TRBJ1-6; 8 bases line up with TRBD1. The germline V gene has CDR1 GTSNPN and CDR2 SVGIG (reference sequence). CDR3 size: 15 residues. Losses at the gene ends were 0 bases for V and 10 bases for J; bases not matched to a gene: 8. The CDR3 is CAWSVRDRGRSPLHF. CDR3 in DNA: TGTGCCTGGAGTGTACGCGACAGGGGTCGATCACCCCTCCACTTT.

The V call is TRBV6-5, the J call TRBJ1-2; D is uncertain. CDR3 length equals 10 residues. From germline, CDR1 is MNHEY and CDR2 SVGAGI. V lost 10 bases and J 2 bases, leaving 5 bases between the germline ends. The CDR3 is CATKNYGYTF. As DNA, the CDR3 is TGTGCCACCAAAAACTATGGCTACACCTTC.